This T cell receptor (beta chain) was captured by sequencing in a study of Tregs in tolerant kidney transplant recipients. The study's findings and limits: Some patients' samples used different primers over time, so nucleotide sequences weren't comparable.

Profiled with immunoSEQ multiplex PCR; TCRdb holds only in-frame clones, not every one. Here the sample spans about 77,000 clones, more than 95% being singletons. The CDR3 sequence is 14 residues long. The germline V gene encodes CDR1 SNHLY and CDR2 FYNNEI. Trimming at V came to 6 bases and at J to 6 bases, leaving 9 bases not matched to a gene. Concerning this clone: Its antigen is still unknown.

The receptor was isolated from a human donor who received a combined kidney and bone marrow transplant. The rearrangement links TRBV2 to TRBJ2-3; 7 positions match TRBD1. This material consisted of CD4+ T cells from blood, taken before the transplant. In nucleotides, the CDR3 is TGTGCCAGCAGGCCCGGGACAGATGGGGATACGCAGTATTTT. Translation: CASRPGTDGDTQYF. Supplemented by reference TRBV2 and TRBJ2-3, the full variable domain reads EPEVTQTPSHQVTQMGQEVILRCVPISNHLYFYWYRQILGQKVEFLVSFYNNEISEKSEIFDDQFSVERPDGSNFTLKIRSTKLEDSAMYFCASRPGTDGDTQYFGPGTRLTVL.